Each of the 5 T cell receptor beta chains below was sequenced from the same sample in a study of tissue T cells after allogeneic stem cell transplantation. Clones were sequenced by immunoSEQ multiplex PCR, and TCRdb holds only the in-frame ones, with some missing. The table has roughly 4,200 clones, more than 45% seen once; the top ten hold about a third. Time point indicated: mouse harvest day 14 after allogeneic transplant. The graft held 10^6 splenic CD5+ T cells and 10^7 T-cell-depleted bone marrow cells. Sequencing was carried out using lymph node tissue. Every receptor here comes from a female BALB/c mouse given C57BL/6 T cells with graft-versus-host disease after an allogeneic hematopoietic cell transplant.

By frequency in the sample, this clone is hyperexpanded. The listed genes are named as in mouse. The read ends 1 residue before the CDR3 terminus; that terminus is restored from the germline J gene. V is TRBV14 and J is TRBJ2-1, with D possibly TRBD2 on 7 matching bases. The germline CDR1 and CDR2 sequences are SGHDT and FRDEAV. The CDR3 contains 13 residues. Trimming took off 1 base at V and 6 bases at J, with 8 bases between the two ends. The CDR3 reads CASSFGGPAEQFF. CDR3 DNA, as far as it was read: TGTGCCAGCAGTTTCGGGGGGCCTGCTGAGCAGTTC.

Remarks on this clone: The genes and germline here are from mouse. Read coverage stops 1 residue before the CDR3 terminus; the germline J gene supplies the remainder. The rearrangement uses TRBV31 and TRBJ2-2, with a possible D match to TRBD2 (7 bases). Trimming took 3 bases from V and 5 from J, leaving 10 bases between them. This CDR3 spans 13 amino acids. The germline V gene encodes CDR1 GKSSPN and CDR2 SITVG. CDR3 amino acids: CAWREGGTGQLYF. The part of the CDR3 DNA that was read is TGTGCCTGGAGAGAGGGGGGGACCGGGCAGCTCTAC.

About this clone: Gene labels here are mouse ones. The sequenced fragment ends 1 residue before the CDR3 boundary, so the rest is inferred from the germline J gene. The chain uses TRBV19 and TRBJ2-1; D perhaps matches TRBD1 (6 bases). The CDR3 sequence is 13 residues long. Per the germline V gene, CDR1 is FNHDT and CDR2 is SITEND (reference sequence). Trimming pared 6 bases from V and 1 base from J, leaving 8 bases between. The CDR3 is CASIDRNYAEQFF. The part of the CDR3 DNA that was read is TGTGCCAGCATCGACAGGAACTATGCTGAGCAGTTC.

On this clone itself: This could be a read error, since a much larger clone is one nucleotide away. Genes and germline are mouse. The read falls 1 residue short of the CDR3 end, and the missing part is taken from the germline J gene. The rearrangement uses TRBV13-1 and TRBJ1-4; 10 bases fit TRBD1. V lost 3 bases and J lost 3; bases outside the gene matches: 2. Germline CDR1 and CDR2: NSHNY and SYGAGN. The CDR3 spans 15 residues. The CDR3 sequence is CASSGGQGPNERLFF. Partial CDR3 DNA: TGTGCCAGCAGTGGGGGACAGGGGCCCAACGAAAGATTATTT.

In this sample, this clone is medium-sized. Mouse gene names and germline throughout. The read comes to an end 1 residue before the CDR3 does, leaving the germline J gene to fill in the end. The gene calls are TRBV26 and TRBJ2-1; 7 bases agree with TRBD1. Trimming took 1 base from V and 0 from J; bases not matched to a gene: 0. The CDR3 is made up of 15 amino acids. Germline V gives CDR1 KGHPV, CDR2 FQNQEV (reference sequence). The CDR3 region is CASSLWDSNYAEQFF. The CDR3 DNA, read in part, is TGTGCCAGCAGTCTGTGGGACAGTAACTATGCTGAGCAGTTC.